A single sample is the source of the 30 T cell receptor beta chains below, sequenced in a study of response to subunit inactivated influenza vaccine listed by TCRdb under 2018. Library method: RT-PCR. Sequencing was carried out with an Illumina HiSeq 2500. TCRdb ran its own pipeline on the public reads, namely fastp trimming at Q25 and MiXCR clone calling, and kept in-frame beta chains. Rows matching on CDR3 protein sequence are summarized as one entry with the most common DNA and genes. In all, the sample holds roughly 780,000 distinct CDR3 sequences, and approximately 17% of those were seen once. The ten largest clones capture about a tenth of the sample. Material: PBMCs from blood, obtained around 5 days after vaccination. The receptor source for this set is a man in his forties or fifties who received an inactivated influenza vaccine. Donor details come from another sample of the same person, matched by shared clones.

This chain connects TRBV9 to TRBJ1-1; perhaps TRBD1 as D (5 bases). The V gene lost 1 base and the J gene lost 1 base, with 17 bases spanning the gap. The CDR3 extends over 17 amino acids. Germline V gene data show CDR1 as SGDLS and CDR2 as YYNGEE. The DNA of the CDR3 is TGTGCCAGCAGCGTAATGAGGCTAGGGGACGGGAACACTGAAGCTTTCTTT. It translates to CASSVMRLGDGNTEAFF.

V usage is TRBV2 and J usage is TRBJ2-1, with D possibly being TRBD1 (8 bases). Germline V gene lookup returns CDR1 SNHLY and CDR2 FYNNEI. With 8 bases removed from V and 4 bases from J, the gap between germline ends came to 18 bases. The CDR3 has 15 amino acids. The CDR3 region is CASPGGQGAYNEQFF. The CDR3 DNA is TGTGCCAGCCCGGGGGGCCAGGGGGCTTACAATGAGCAGTTCTTC.

This clonotype was counted only a few times. The rearrangement joins TRBV10-3 to TRBJ2-7; a weak D match, TRBD2 (6 bases). Trimming pared 8 bases from V and 2 bases from J, leaving 19 bases between. The CDR3 totals 15 residues. CDR1 ENHRY and CDR2 SYGVKD come from the germline V gene. The CDR3 DNA follows: TGTGCCATCGCCCCCTCGGGGGTTCATACCTACGAGCAGTACTTC. The encoded protein is CAIAPSGVHTYEQYF.

This clonotype was detected only a few times. The genes are TRBV7-2 and TRBJ2-2, with D tentatively TRBD1 or TRBD2 (5 bases each). The CDR3 covers 16 residues. V lost 1 base to trimming and J lost 7 bases, with 16 bases between them. The V gene's germline CDR1 is SGHTA and CDR2 FQGNSA. This CDR3 reads CASSLVSGLQVGELFF. DNA for the CDR3: TGTGCCAGCAGCTTAGTTTCGGGGCTTCAGGTCGGGGAGCTGTTTTTT.

The V call is TRBV12-3 or TRBV12-4, the J call TRBJ2-1; D is possibly TRBD2 (5 bases). The CDR3 spans 14 residues. The germline V and J ends were trimmed by 7 bases and 8 bases, with 18 bases remaining between them. DNA of the CDR3: TGTGCCAGCACCCCGAATGTAGCGAGGGATGAGCAGTTCTTC. Its translation: CASTPNVARDEQFF.

This chain uses TRBV29-1 with TRBJ2-3; D is unclear. CDR1 and CDR2 from the germline V gene are SQVTM and ANQGSEA. Trimming pared 1 base from V and 3 bases from J, leaving 8 bases between. This CDR3 region has 13 residues. CDR3 in DNA: TGCAGCGTTGAAGGGGGTTTAACAGATACGCAGTATTTT. This codes for CSVEGGLTDTQYF.

This clonotype was seen only a few times. This sequence joins TRBV5-1 and TRBJ2-7; 9 bases fit TRBD2. V lost 4 bases to trimming and J lost 2 bases; unmatched junction nucleotides: 7. Germline V gene data show CDR1 as SGHRS and CDR2 as YFSETQ. The CDR3 spans 15 residues. CDR3: CASSIQTSGPYEQYF. CDR3 nucleotides: TGCGCCAGCAGCATCCAGACTAGCGGCCCCTACGAGCAGTACTTC.

This clonotype was recorded only once. The chain is built from TRBV6-1 and TRBJ1-5; no clear D. V shed 6 bases and J shed 7 bases, with 16 bases lying between them. The CDR3 contains 14 residues. Germline V gene sequence: CDR1 MNHNS, CDR2 SASEGT. The CDR3 loop reads CASRRRTSKQPQHF. CDR3 in DNA: TGTGCCAGCAGAAGGAGGACGTCTAAGCAGCCCCAGCATTTT.

At least ten counts were recorded for this clonotype. The V and J genes are TRBV29-1 and TRBJ2-7; TRBD1 is a possible D gene (6 bases). V shed 4 bases and J shed 3 bases, with 16 bases lying between them. CDR1 and CDR2 from the germline V gene are SQVTM and ANQGSEA. The CDR3 extends over 14 amino acids. CDR3 loop: CSVGFGQGSYEQYF. The CDR3 coding sequence is TGCAGCGTTGGTTTCGGGCAGGGGAGCTACGAGCAGTACTTC.

The V and J genes are TRBV6-1 and TRBJ2-6; 7 bases match TRBD1. Unmatched junction bases numbered 10, after V lost 5 bases and J lost 0 bases. The CDR3 length is 18 residues. Germline CDR1 is MNHNS and CDR2 is SASEGT. The chain's CDR3 is CASSRTGQAISGANVLTF. The CDR3, as DNA: TGTGCCAGCAGTCGGACCGGACAGGCAATCTCTGGGGCCAACGTCCTGACTTTC.

Turning to this clonotype: A much larger clone lies one base from this, so it may be a read error. The V gene is TRBV4-3, the J gene TRBJ2-5, with 10 bases identical to TRBD1. V shed 5 bases, J shed 5 bases, and the junction held 8 bases outside the gene matches. The germline V gene encodes CDR1 LGHNA and CDR2 YSLEER. The CDR3 has 15 amino acids. The CDR3 sequence: CASSTDRGLSETQYF. CDR3 nucleotide sequence: TGCGCCAGCAGCACAGACAGGGGGCTGAGCGAGACCCAGTACTTC.

This chain links TRBV20-1 with TRBJ1-2; 10 nucleotides line up with TRBD1. V gave up 5 bases and J gave up 3 bases; unmatched junction bases: 9. The germline V gene encodes CDR1 DFQATT and CDR2 SNEGSKA (reference sequence). CDR3 length equals 15 residues. CDR3 region: CSAGGTDRGDYGYTF. DNA of the CDR3: TGCAGTGCTGGCGGAACGGACAGGGGGGACTATGGCTACACCTTC.

This clonotype was detected a few times. The chain uses TRBV20-1 and TRBJ2-3, with a tentative D call TRBD1 (6 bases). Germline V CDR1 and CDR2: DFQATT, SNEGSKA (reference sequence). Trimming removed 6 bases at V and 2 bases at J, with 18 bases between. The CDR3 sequence is 15 residues long. CDR3 residues: CSASPAGGHTDTQYF. The DNA for the CDR3 is TGCAGTGCCTCCCCCGCTGGGGGCCACACAGATACGCAGTATTTT.

This clonotype was recorded a few times. CDR3 residues: CSARDPGRGHEQYF. The DNA of the CDR3 is TGCAGTGCTAGAGATCCTGGCAGGGGCCACGAGCAGTACTTC. The chain recombines TRBV20-1 with TRBJ2-7, with TRBD1 as a possible D gene (6 bases). V was shortened by 0 bases and J by 5 bases, with 14 bases between the two germline ends. The CDR3 extends over 14 amino acids. Germline V lookup: CDR1 DFQATT, CDR2 SNEGSKA (reference sequence).

This clonotype turned up a few times. The chain is built from TRBV7-2 and TRBJ2-1; maybe TRBD2 (6 bases). CDR1 is SGHTA and CDR2 is FQGNSA in the germline V gene. This CDR3 spans 14 amino acids. V was pared by 3 bases and J by 2 bases, with 8 bases between. CDR3 bases: TGTGCCAGCAGCTTGGGACTCACCTACAATGAGCAGTTCTTC. Its translation: CASSLGLTYNEQFF.

The chain employs TRBV6-5 and TRBJ2-5; the D is unclear. Germline V gene lookup returns CDR1 MNHEY and CDR2 SVGAGI. V lost 7 bases, J lost 3 bases, and 6 bases lay in between. There are 11 residues in the CDR3. The CDR3 here is CASTSEETQYF. CDR3 bases: TGTGCCAGCACATCGGAAGAGACCCAGTACTTC.

This clonotype has a handful of counts. V and J are TRBV28 and TRBJ2-5; D remains unclear. Germline CDR1 and CDR2: MDHEN and SYDVKM. The CDR3 is 14 amino acids. V was shortened by 6 bases and J by 1 base, with 12 bases between the two germline ends. CDR3 sequence reads: CASSPRRLQETQYF. The CDR3 DNA sequence: TGTGCCAGCAGCCCACGACGGCTCCAAGAGACCCAGTACTTC.

This clonotype was detected only a few times. This rearrangement joins TRBV2 to TRBJ2-3; 9 nucleotides line up with TRBD1. V shed 8 bases, J shed 4 bases, and the junction held 10 bases outside the gene matches. CDR1 is SNHLY, CDR2 FYNNEI, per germline. There are 15 residues in the CDR3. The CDR3 DNA is TGTGCCAGCTTGACCCTCGGGACAGGGTCAGATACGCAGTATTTT. This translates into CASLTLGTGSDTQYF.

The CDR3 protein is CASSFGLATGEQFF. In DNA form, the CDR3 reads TGTGCCAGCAGTTTCGGACTAGCGACGGGTGAGCAGTTCTTC. The chain carries TRBV12-3 or TRBV12-4 and TRBJ2-1; TRBD2 matches at 9 bases. V dropped 3 bases and J dropped 9; count of bases not matched to a gene: 6. The CDR3 is 14 amino acids.

The chain combines TRBV5-6 with TRBJ2-1; D may be TRBD1 (5 bases). V lost 5 bases to trimming and J lost 6 bases, with 9 bases between them. The CDR3 covers 12 residues. Germline CDR1 SGHDT, CDR2 YYEEEE. The CDR3 region is CASSDSSNEQFF. CDR3 DNA sequence: TGTGCCAGCAGTGACAGTAGCAATGAGCAGTTCTTC.

The chain couples TRBV6-2 or TRBV6-3 to TRBJ2-7, with TRBD1 matching 7 bases. The V and J ends lost 2 bases and 3 bases, in that order; junction bases with no gene match: 10. The CDR3 sequence is 16 residues long. CDR1 MNHEY and CDR2 SVGEGT come from the germline V gene. The CDR3 DNA follows: TGTGCCAGCAGTTACCCGGTGACAGGGAGTGTCTACGAGCAGTACTTC. Protein product: CASSYPVTGSVYEQYF.

This clonotype was seen only a few times. CDR3: CASSGGGFGTNEQFF. In DNA, the CDR3 is TGTGCCAGCAGCGGCGGGGGGTTCGGAACAAATGAGCAGTTCTTC. The V gene is TRBV2, the J gene TRBJ2-1; 8 bases fit TRBD2. This CDR3 has 15 residues. With 6 bases clipped from V and 7 bases from J, the junction kept 11 bases outside the gene matches. Germline values: CDR1 SNHLY, CDR2 FYNNEI.

The chain joins TRBV6-6 to TRBJ2-5; D call uncertain. The CDR3 runs to 13 residues. V shed 0 bases and J shed 2 bases, with 4 bases lying between them. Germline V gene lookup returns CDR1 MNHNY and CDR2 SVGAGI (reference sequence). CDR3 nucleotide sequence: TGTGCCAGCAGTTACTCTAGGCAAGAGACCCAGTACTTC. Its translation is CASSYSRQETQYF.

This clonotype has ten or more counts. This chain links TRBV20-1 with TRBJ1-5; unclear D gene. Deletions cut 3 bases from V and 0 bases from J, with 9 bases between. Germline-derived CDR1 and CDR2 are DFQATT and SNEGSKA (reference sequence). The CDR3 covers 14 residues. The CDR3 coding sequence is TGCAGTGCTAGCTTCCCTTATAGCAATCAGCCCCAGCATTTT. Its translation is CSASFPYSNQPQHF.

The chain uses TRBV5-1 and TRBJ2-1, with D maybe TRBD2 (6 bases). The CDR3 sequence is 15 residues long. The V gene lost 4 bases and the J gene lost 3 bases, with 14 bases spanning the gap. Germline-derived CDR1 and CDR2 are SGHRS and YFSETQ. The CDR3 region is CASSRGSVNYNEQFF. In nucleotides, the CDR3 is TGCGCCAGCAGCCGGGGGAGCGTCAACTACAATGAGCAGTTCTTC.

The J gene is TRBJ1-1, the V gene TRBV12-3 or TRBV12-4, with D possibly matching TRBD1 (5 bases). V shed 2 bases and J shed 2 bases, with 9 bases lying between them. The length of the CDR3 is 14 residues. The CDR3 sequence is CASSLRGVNTEAFF. The DNA of the CDR3 is TGTGCCAGCAGTTTACGAGGGGTTAACACTGAAGCTTTCTTT.

This clonotype was seen a handful of times. The chain uses TRBV7-3 and TRBJ2-2; 12 positions agree with TRBD2. V was clipped by 5 bases and J by 5 bases; unmatched bases: 3. The CDR3 sequence is 15 residues long. Germline V lookup: CDR1 SGHTA, CDR2 FQGTGA. CDR3 residues: CASSAGTSGTGELFF. In DNA, the CDR3 is TGTGCCAGCAGCGCGGGGACTAGCGGGACCGGGGAGCTGTTTTTT.

This clonotype has a handful of counts. The genes are TRBV7-8 and TRBJ2-5; no clear D gene. Per germline, CDR1 SGHVS and CDR2 FQNEAQ. V lost 1 base and J 7 bases, leaving 13 bases between the germline ends. This CDR3 comprises 14 residues. The DNA for the CDR3 is TGTGCCAGCAGCTTAGAGGTGCCCCCAGGGACCCAGTACTTC. It is translated as CASSLEVPPGTQYF.

This clonotype has a count of ten or more. J is TRBJ1-2 and V is TRBV12-3 or TRBV12-4; D is ambiguous. The CDR3 runs to 11 residues. V gave up 5 bases and J gave up 7 bases, with 8 bases separating them. Written as DNA, the CDR3 is TGTGCCAGCAGTCCTGGTGGTGGCTACACCTTC. Encoded protein: CASSPGGGYTF.

The chain joins TRBV7-2 to TRBJ2-1, with D tentatively TRBD2 (7 bases). Trimming took off 1 base at V and 5 bases at J, with 18 bases between the two ends. The CDR3 loop spans 17 amino acids. CDR1 is SGHTA, CDR2 FQGNSA, per germline. CDR3 loop: CASSLGPGRGHHNEQFF. CDR3 sequence (DNA): TGTGCCAGCAGCTTAGGCCCGGGGCGGGGGCACCACAATGAGCAGTTCTTC.